The clone carrying this T cell receptor beta chain was observed once. The target antigen is unknown. The V gene's germline CDR1 is SGHTA and CDR2 FQGNSA. V gave up 5 bases and J gave up 5 bases, with 22 bases separating them. This CDR3 is built from 16 residues. The data belong to a study of graft-versus-host responses after intestinal transplantation. The data were produced by immunoSEQ multiplex PCR, yet TCRdb's version contains in-frame clones alone and is incomplete. The sample includes 100,000 to 110,000 clones, about 90% of them seen just once. The clonotype comes from a human donor who was the organ donor for an intestinal transplant. The chain carries TRBV7-2 and TRBJ2-7; D could derive from TRBD1 or TRBD2 (5 bases each). The sample consisted of unstimulated CD4+ T cells sorted from spleen or lymph node cells, taken before transplant. The CDR3 protein is CASSAGTRKVVNEQYF. The CDR3 DNA sequence: TGTGCCAGCAGCGCCGGGACCCGCAAGGTGGTGAACGAGCAGTACTTC.